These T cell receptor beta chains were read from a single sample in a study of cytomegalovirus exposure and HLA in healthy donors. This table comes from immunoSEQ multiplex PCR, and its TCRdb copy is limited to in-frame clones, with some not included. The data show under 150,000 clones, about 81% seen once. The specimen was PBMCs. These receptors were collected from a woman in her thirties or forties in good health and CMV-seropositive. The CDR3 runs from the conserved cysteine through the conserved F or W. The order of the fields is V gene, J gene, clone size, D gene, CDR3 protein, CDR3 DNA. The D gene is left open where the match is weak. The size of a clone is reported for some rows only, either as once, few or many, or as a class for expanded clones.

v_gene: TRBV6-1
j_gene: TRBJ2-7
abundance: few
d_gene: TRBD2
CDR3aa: CASKLSSGGTEEQYF
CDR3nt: TGTGCCAGCAAACTATCTAGCGGGGGAACGGAAGAGCAGTACTTC

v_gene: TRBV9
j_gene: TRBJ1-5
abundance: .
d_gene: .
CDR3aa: CASSEQQGIGDQPQHF
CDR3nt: TGTGCCAGCAGCGAACAACAGGGAATCGGGGATCAGCCCCAGCATTTT

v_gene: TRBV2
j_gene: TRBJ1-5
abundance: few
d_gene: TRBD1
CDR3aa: CASGQGVNQPQHF
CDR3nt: TGTGCCAGCGGACAGGGCGTCAATCAGCCCCAGCATTTT

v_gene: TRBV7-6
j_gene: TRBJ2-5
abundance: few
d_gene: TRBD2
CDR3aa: CASSLVVSGGRETQYF
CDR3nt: TGTGCCAGCAGCTTAGTGGTTAGCGGGGGGAGAGAGACCCAGTACTTC

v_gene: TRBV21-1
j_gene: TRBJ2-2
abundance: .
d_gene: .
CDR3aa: CASSPTGAGELFF
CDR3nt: TGTGCCAGCAGTCCCACAGGGGCCGGGGAGCTGTTTTTT

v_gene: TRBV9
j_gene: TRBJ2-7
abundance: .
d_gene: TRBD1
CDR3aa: CASSVGRTGDPYEQYF
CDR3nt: TGTGCCAGCAGCGTAGGCCGGACAGGGGACCCCTACGAGCAGTACTTC

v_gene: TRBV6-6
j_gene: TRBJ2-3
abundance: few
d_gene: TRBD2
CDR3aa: CASSPRLAPDTQYF
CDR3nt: TGTGCCAGCAGTCCCCGACTAGCGCCAGATACGCAGTATTTT

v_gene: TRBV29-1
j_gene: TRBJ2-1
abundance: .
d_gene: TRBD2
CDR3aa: CSVDSGRVYNEQFF
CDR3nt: TGCAGCGTTGACTCGGGGAGGGTGTACAATGAGCAGTTCTTC

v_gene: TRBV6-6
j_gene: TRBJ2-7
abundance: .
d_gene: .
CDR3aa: CASSPLDTYYEQYF
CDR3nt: TGTGCCAGCAGCCCCCTGGACACCTACTACGAGCAGTACTTC

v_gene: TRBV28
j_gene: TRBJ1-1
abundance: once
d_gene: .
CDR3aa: CASSLLRGTEADTEAFF
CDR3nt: TGTGCCAGCAGTTTATTGCGGGGGACGGAGGCTGACACTGAAGCTTTCTTT

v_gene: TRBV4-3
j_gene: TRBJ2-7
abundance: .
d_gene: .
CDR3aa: CASSQTREWYEQYF
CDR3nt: TGCGCCAGCAGCCAAACTAGAGAGTGGTACGAGCAGTACTTC

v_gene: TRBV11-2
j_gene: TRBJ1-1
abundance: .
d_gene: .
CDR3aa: CASSLVQGLSTEAFF
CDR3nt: TGTGCCAGCAGCTTAGTCCAGGGACTGAGCACTGAAGCTTTCTTT

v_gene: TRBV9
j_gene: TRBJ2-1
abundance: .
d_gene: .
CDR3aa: CASSVAPSDEQFF
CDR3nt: TGTGCCAGCAGCGTAGCCCCCTCCGATGAGCAGTTCTTC

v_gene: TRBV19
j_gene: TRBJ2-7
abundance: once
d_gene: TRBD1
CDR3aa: CASSRGTGLPYEQYF
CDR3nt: TGTGCCAGTAGTAGAGGGACAGGTCTCCCTTACGAGCAGTACTTC